A selection of T cell receptor beta chains follows, all from one sample in a study of lymphopenia after photon versus proton radiotherapy. TCRdb keeps only in-frame clones here, not all; method: immunoSEQ multiplex PCR. This sample has 30,000 to 35,000 clones; 89% occur once, and the top ten carry around 6.7%. The source was peripheral blood, collected from a patient treated with proton-based radiotherapy. Source of these receptors: a woman between 65 and 79 years old with pancreatic cancer. Some clones in this sample may be carry-over from other donors' samples. CDR3s include the opening cysteine and the closing phenylalanine or tryptophan. D genes are given only for firm matches. Not all rows give a size; the values are once, few, many and, for expanded clones, a class.

clone_size,j_call,v_call,d_call,cdr3_length,cdr3_nt,cdr3_aa
-,TRBJ2-2,TRBV6-4,TRBD1,16,TGTGCCAGCCGCCGAGGGGGCCAAGAAAAAACCGGGGAGCTGTTTTTT,CASRRGGQEKTGELFF
-,TRBJ2-7,TRBV2,-,11,TGTGCCAGCAGTGCTAGCGTCCTCCTCCACTTC,CASSASVLLHF
-,TRBJ2-7,TRBV19,-,14,TGTGCCAGTAGTATCGGAGGGGGTACCTACGAGCAGTACTTC,CASSIGGGTYEQYF
-,TRBJ2-7,TRBV9,TRBD2,17,TGTGCCAGCAGCGAGGGGACTAGCGGAACCAGCTCCTACGAGCAGTACTTC,CASSEGTSGTSSYEQYF
-,TRBJ2-1,TRBV7-3,TRBD2,17,TGTGCCAGCAGCGACAGCGGACTAGCGGGACGCAACAATGAGCAGTTCTTC,CASSDSGLAGRNNEQFF
-,TRBJ2-1,TRBV7-2,TRBD2,15,TGTGCCAGCAGCCCTTTAGCGGGGCCTTACAATGAGCAGTTCTTC,CASSPLAGPYNEQFF
-,TRBJ1-2,TRBV28,TRBD1,14,TGTGCCAGCAGCCTGGGACAGGGCACCTATGGCTACACCTTC,CASSLGQGTYGYTF
-,TRBJ2-7,TRBV9,TRBD1,14,TGTGCCAGCAGTGGACAGGGGGCGCGAAACGAGCAGTACTTC,CASSGQGARNEQYF
-,TRBJ2-7,TRBV7-2,-,14,TGTGCCAGCAGCCCGGGACTGATCCCCTACGAGCAGTACTTC,CASSPGLIPYEQYF
-,TRBJ1-5,TRBV5-1,-,15,TGCGCCAGCAGCTTGGGTGGGTTGGGTGGTCAGCCCCAGCATTTT,CASSLGGLGGQPQHF
-,TRBJ2-1,TRBV4-3,-,14,TGCGCCAGCAGCCAAGGGCTGGGAAACAATGAGCAGTTCTTC,CASSQGLGNNEQFF
-,TRBJ1-4,TRBV15,TRBD1,15,TGTGCCACCAGCAGCCCGGGACAGGGGTATGAAAAACTGTTTTTT,CATSSPGQGYEKLFF
-,TRBJ2-1,TRBV5-1,TRBD2,15,TGCGCCAGCAGCCTAGGGACTAGCGACTACAATGAGCAGTTCTTC,CASSLGTSDYNEQFF
-,TRBJ2-2,TRBV11-2,TRBD2,17,TGTGCCAGCAGCTTAGATGGCGGGAGGGCCGGCACCGGGGAGCTGTTTTTT,CASSLDGGRAGTGELFF
-,TRBJ1-3,TRBV10-3,-,16,TGTGCCATCAGTGAGTCGGGACGTATCTCTGGAAACACCATATATTTT,CAISESGRISGNTIYF
-,TRBJ1-1,TRBV5-1,TRBD1,14,TGCGCCAGCAGCTTGAGACAGGGGAACACTGAAGCTTTCTTT,CASSLRQGNTEAFF
-,TRBJ2-7,TRBV10-2,-,12,TGCGCCAGCAGTGAGCCCGCCTCGTTGCAGTACTTC,CASSEPASLQYF
-,TRBJ2-2,TRBV10-3,-,14,TGTGCCATCAGTGGGGGAGCGGACACCGGGGAGCTGTTTTTT,CAISGGADTGELFF
-,TRBJ2-7,TRBV18,-,11,TGTGCCAGCTCACCAGGCGGCGAGCAGTACTTC,CASSPGGEQYF
few,TRBJ2-2,TRBV27,TRBD1,16,TGTGCCAGCAGTTCTGGGACAGGGGTATCCACCGGGGAGCTGTTTTTT,CASSSGTGVSTGELFF
-,TRBJ2-1,TRBV4-3,TRBD2,16,TGCGCCAGTAGCCAAGATGTGGGAGGGCTCTACAATGAGCAGTTCTTC,CASSQDVGGLYNEQFF
-,TRBJ2-5,TRBV7-6,-,14,TGTGCCAGCAGCTTAGAGGCAGGGGCAGAGACCCAGTACTTC,CASSLEAGAETQYF
-,TRBJ1-2,TRBV7-2,-,13,TGTGCCAGCAGCTTAGCGGGTATCAATGGCTACACCTTC,CASSLAGINGYTF
-,TRBJ2-2,TRBV10-2,-,15,TGCGCCAGCAGTGAGCAAGGGGTGGGCACCGGGGAGCTGTTTTTT,CASSEQGVGTGELFF
-,TRBJ1-4,TRBV28,-,19,TGTGCCAGCCGAGGCGCGATCTTAGGGGGGGCCTTGACTAATGAAAAACTGTTTTTT,CASRGAILGGALTNEKLFF
-,TRBJ2-7,TRBV6-6,TRBD1,14,TGTGCCAGCAGATCGGGACAGGGGCGCTACGAGCAGTACTTC,CASRSGQGRYEQYF
-,TRBJ1-1,TRBV27,-,14,TGTGCCAGCAGTTTATCTTCAGGGATCACTGAAGCTTTCTTT,CASSLSSGITEAFF
-,TRBJ1-5,TRBV18,-,12,TGTGCCAGCGGAGACGGTGATCAGCCCCAGCATTTT,CASGDGDQPQHF
-,TRBJ2-5,TRBV4-1,-,13,TGCGCCAGCAGCCAAAGGGGTTCGGAGACCCAGTACTTC,CASSQRGSETQYF
-,TRBJ2-7,TRBV27,-,15,TGTGCCAGCAGTTACAGCGGGCGAAGCTCCTACGAGCAGTACTTC,CASSYSGRSSYEQYF
-,TRBJ1-1,TRBV19,TRBD1,16,TGTGCCAGTAGACAGGGGCCAACCATCTTGAACACTGAAGCTTTCTTT,CASRQGPTILNTEAFF
-,TRBJ1-4,TRBV30,-,13,TGTGCCTGGAACAGGGTGGTTGAAGGAAAACTGTTTTTT,CAWNRVVEGKLFF
-,TRBJ2-6,TRBV9,-,15,TGTGCCAGCAGCGTGGACATCTCTGGGGCCAACGTCCTGACTTTC,CASSVDISGANVLTF
-,TRBJ1-2,TRBV27,-,14,TGTGCCAGCAGTACACGGACAGTTCAGGGTGGCTACACCTTC,CASSTRTVQGGYTF
once,TRBJ2-6,TRBV5-1,TRBD1,16,TGCGCCAGCAGCCCAATGACAGGGGGCGGGGCCAACGTCCTGACTTTC,CASSPMTGGGANVLTF
once,TRBJ2-3,TRBV29-1,-,15,TGCAGCGTTGAAGAGTCGCGGACTAGCACAGATACGCAGTATTTT,CSVEESRTSTDTQYF
-,TRBJ1-3,TRBV9,TRBD1,17,TGTGCCAGCAGCGTAGCCGGCAGGGGGAATTCTGGAAACACCATATATTTT,CASSVAGRGNSGNTIYF
-,TRBJ1-2,TRBV5-4,-,13,TGTGCCAGCAGCTTCGACATAAACTATGGCTACACCTTC,CASSFDINYGYTF
-,TRBJ1-5,TRBV6-5,-,15,TGTGCCAGCAGTGTGGACCAATGGAGCAATCAGCCCCAGCATTTT,CASSVDQWSNQPQHF
once,TRBJ1-1,TRBV18,-,14,TGTGCCAGCTCAGCAGAGGGAGTTAACACTGAAGCTTTCTTT,CASSAEGVNTEAFF
-,TRBJ2-2,TRBV15,-,14,TGTGCCACCAGCAGAGACAGGGGCGGCGGGGAGCTGTTTTTT,CATSRDRGGGELFF
-,TRBJ2-1,TRBV20-1,-,11,TGCAGTGCAGGCCGTTACAATGAGCAGTTCTTC,CSAGRYNEQFF
-,TRBJ2-2,TRBV7-9,-,16,TGTGCCAGCAGCCTACTGATGGGCTCGGGAACCGGGGAGCTGTTTTTT,CASSLLMGSGTGELFF
-,TRBJ2-2,TRBV11-3,-,14,TGTGCCAGCAGCTTAGGGGGCCGGACCGGGGAGCTGTTTTTT,CASSLGGRTGELFF
few,TRBJ2-3,TRBV4-2,-,13,TGTGCCAGCAGCCACTCGAGTGGGGATACGCAGTATTTT,CASSHSSGDTQYF
-,TRBJ2-5,TRBV5-1,TRBD2,15,TGCGCCAGCAGCCCGGGACTAGCGGTAGAAGAGACCCAGTACTTC,CASSPGLAVEETQYF
-,TRBJ2-7,TRBV15,TRBD1,15,TGTGCCACCAGCATTGGAGGGACAGGGGAGGACGAGCAGTACTTC,CATSIGGTGEDEQYF
-,TRBJ2-1,TRBV6-1,TRBD1,15,TGTGCCAGCAGCCACGCCGGGACAGGAACAAGTGAGCAGTTCTTC,CASSHAGTGTSEQFF
-,TRBJ2-1,TRBV30,TRBD2,15,TGTGCCTGGAGGGACGCCCCTAAGCGGGAGGGAGAGCAGTTCTTC,CAWRDAPKREGEQFF
-,TRBJ1-1,TRBV6-6,-,12,TGTGCCAGCAGTAAACAGGCGCACGAAGCTTTCTTT,CASSKQAHEAFF
few,TRBJ2-7,TRBV11-2,TRBD2,15,TGTGCCAGCAGCTTAGTAGCGGGAGGGCCGTACGAGCAGTACTTC,CASSLVAGGPYEQYF
-,TRBJ2-1,TRBV2,-,16,TGTGCCAGCATATTACCGGGATCGGGGTCCCACAATGAGCAGTTCTTC,CASILPGSGSHNEQFF
-,TRBJ2-7,TRBV11-2,-,16,TGTGCCAGCAGCTCTTGGTTGGGGACGGGGGCCTACGAGCAGTACTTC,CASSSWLGTGAYEQYF
-,TRBJ2-5,TRBV5-6,TRBD2,15,TGTGCCAGCAGCGAGAGGGGACTAGAAGTAGAGACCCAGTACTTC,CASSERGLEVETQYF
-,TRBJ2-7,TRBV9,TRBD1,14,TGTGCCAGCAGCGAGGGACAGTCAACCTACGAGCAGTACTTC,CASSEGQSTYEQYF
-,TRBJ1-1,TRBV28,-,12,TGTGCCAGCAGATCGGATCTGGCTGAAGCTTTCTTT,CASRSDLAEAFF
-,TRBJ2-7,TRBV4-3,TRBD1,16,TGCGCCAGCAGCCAAGAGGACAGGGTTGAGACCTACGAGCAGTACTTC,CASSQEDRVETYEQYF